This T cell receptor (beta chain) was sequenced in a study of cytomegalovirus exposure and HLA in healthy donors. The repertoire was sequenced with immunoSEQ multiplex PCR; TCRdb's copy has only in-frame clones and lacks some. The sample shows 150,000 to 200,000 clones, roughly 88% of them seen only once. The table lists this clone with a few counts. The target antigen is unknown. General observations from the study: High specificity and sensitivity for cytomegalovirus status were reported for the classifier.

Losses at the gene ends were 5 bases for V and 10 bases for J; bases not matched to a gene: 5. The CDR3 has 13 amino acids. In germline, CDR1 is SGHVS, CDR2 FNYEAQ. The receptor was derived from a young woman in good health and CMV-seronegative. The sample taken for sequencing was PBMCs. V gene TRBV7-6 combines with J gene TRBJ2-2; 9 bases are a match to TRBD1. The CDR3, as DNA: TGTGCCAGCAGCCCCCGGGACAGGGAGGAGCTGTTTTTT. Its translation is CASSPRDREELFF.